These T cell receptor beta chains were read from a single sample in a study of beta chain features in type 1 diabetes. Libraries were prepared by immunoSEQ multiplex PCR; TCRdb keeps only in-frame clonotypes and omits some of them. Found here are 240,000 or so clones, under 70% of them singletons; the top ten hold about 0.05%. The sample consisted of naive CD4+ T cells from blood. These TCRs come from a man aged 25 to 40 in good health. Each CDR3 is given with its conserved first and last residue. Each record gives: V gene, clone size, D gene, J gene, CDR3 protein, CDR3 DNA. D genes are given only for firm matches. For some rows the clone size is stated as once, few or many, or as a class when expanded; others skip it.

TRBV4-1	NA	TRBD2	TRBJ2-2	CASRAIAGGYTGELFF	TGCGCCAGCAGGGCTATAGCGGGGGGCTACACCGGGGAGCTGTTTTTT
TRBV15	NA	TRBD2	TRBJ2-6	CATSRVGGGLPPANVLTF	TGTGCCACCAGCAGAGTGGGGGGGGGACTCCCACCGGCCAACGTCCTGACTTTC
TRBV29-1	NA	NA	TRBJ2-1	CSAYGSRLLEQFF	TGCAGCGCCTATGGGTCCCGACTCCTTGAGCAGTTCTTC
TRBV2	NA	NA	TRBJ2-3	CASSGGLRTDTQYF	TGTGCCAGCAGTGGGGGGCTTCGCACAGATACGCAGTATTTT
TRBV29-1	NA	TRBD1	TRBJ1-1	CSVKTGPNTEAFF	TGCAGCGTTAAGACAGGGCCGAACACTGAAGCTTTCTTT
TRBV30	NA	TRBD1	TRBJ1-5	CAWSGYRGNQPQHF	TGTGCCTGGAGTGGTTACAGGGGAAATCAGCCCCAGCATTTT
TRBV30	few	NA	TRBJ1-2	CASKRAPGYTF	TGTGCCTCGAAAAGGGCCCCGGGCTACACCTTC
TRBV29-1	NA	TRBD1	TRBJ1-1	CSVDRTGGNTEAFF	TGCAGCGTTGACCGGACAGGGGGGAACACTGAAGCTTTCTTT
TRBV7-2	NA	NA	TRBJ2-7	CASSLARSYYEQYF	TGTGCCAGCAGCTTAGCGCGATCCTACTACGAGCAGTACTTC
TRBV7-2	once	NA	TRBJ2-6	CASSLQVGANVLTF	TGTGCCAGCAGCCTCCAGGTTGGGGCCAACGTCCTGACTTTC
TRBV4-3	NA	TRBD2	TRBJ2-1	CASSNSGGIGEDEQFF	TGCGCCAGCAGCAATAGCGGGGGGATAGGAGAGGATGAGCAGTTCTTC
TRBV29-1	NA	NA	TRBJ2-3	CSVKTVAQIMQYF	TGCAGCGTAAAGACGGTAGCACAGATAATGCAGTATTTT
TRBV7-2	NA	TRBD2	TRBJ2-1	CASSSQLAGKHYEQFF	TGTGCCAGCAGCAGCCAGCTAGCGGGAAAACACTATGAGCAGTTCTTC
TRBV10-3	few	NA	TRBJ2-1	CAITPAGGNEQFF	TGTGCCATCACCCCTGCCGGGGGCAATGAGCAGTTCTTC
TRBV10-3	few	TRBD2	TRBJ2-1	CATAPGTSFEQFF	TGTGCCACTGCGCCAGGGACTAGCTTTGAGCAGTTCTTC
TRBV7-2	once	NA	TRBJ2-7	CASSLVAQSHEQYF	TGTGCCAGCAGCTTAGTAGCCCAGAGCCACGAGCAGTACTTC
TRBV11-2	few	NA	TRBJ2-4	CASSLERENIQYF	TGTGCCAGCAGCTTAGAACGGGAAAACATTCAGTACTTC
TRBV30	NA	NA	TRBJ2-1	CAWTPTRRTSSYNEQFF	TGTGCCTGGACTCCAACGAGGCGGACCAGCTCCTACAATGAGCAGTTCTTC
TRBV29-1	NA	TRBD2	TRBJ2-1	CSVSGLDYNEQFF	TGCAGCGTTTCGGGACTAGACTACAATGAGCAGTTCTTC
TRBV30	once	NA	TRBJ2-7	CAWSVRGPRSYEQYF	TGTGCCTGGAGTGTACGGGGCCCCCGCTCCTACGAGCAGTACTTC
TRBV30	NA	NA	TRBJ2-1	CASARADEQFF	TGTGCCTCGGCCCGAGCGGATGAGCAGTTCTTC
TRBV14	NA	TRBD1	TRBJ2-7	CASSPRDRVYEQYF	TGTGCCAGCAGCCCACGGGACAGGGTCTACGAGCAGTACTTC
TRBV5-4	NA	NA	TRBJ2-1	CASSSAAYSYNEQFF	TGTGCCAGCAGCTCGGCCGCCTACTCCTACAATGAGCAGTTCTTC
TRBV5-6	NA	NA	TRBJ2-5	CASSLSLSGTQYF	TGTGCCAGCAGCTTGTCCCTCAGCGGGACCCAGTACTTC
TRBV29-1	NA	NA	TRBJ2-5	CSAAGTTRETQYF	TGCAGCGCGGCCGGGACGACCAGGGAGACCCAGTACTTC
TRBV7-9	NA	NA	TRBJ2-2	CASSLPRQGGGTGELFF	TGTGCCAGCAGCTTACCGCGACAGGGAGGCGGCACCGGGGAGCTGTTTTTT
TRBV30	NA	NA	TRBJ1-5	CAWNRDSNQPQHF	TGTGCCTGGAACCGGGACAGCAATCAGCCCCAGCATTTT
TRBV5-6	NA	NA	TRBJ1-6	CASSLVGPRGNSPLHF	TGTGCCAGCAGCTTGGTTGGGCCAAGGGGAAATTCACCCCTCCACTTT
TRBV7-9	NA	NA	TRBJ2-1	CASRVGSRSYNEQFF	TGTGCCAGCAGAGTGGGGAGCCGCTCCTACAATGAGCAGTTCTTC
TRBV7-9	few	NA	TRBJ2-1	CASSLGRISYNEQFF	TGTGCCAGCAGCTTAGGGCGGATCTCCTACAATGAGCAGTTCTTC
TRBV6-6	NA	NA	TRBJ1-5	CASSYGDSNQPQHF	TGTGCCAGCAGTTACGGCGACAGCAATCAGCCCCAGCATTTT
TRBV14	once	NA	TRBJ2-1	CASSQVGHFSYNEQFF	TGTGCCAGCAGCCAAGTTGGACACTTCAGCTACAATGAGCAGTTCTTC
TRBV29-1	NA	TRBD1	TRBJ1-5	CSVAGTGGNQPQHF	TGCAGCGTCGCCGGGACAGGGGGCAATCAGCCCCAGCATTTT
TRBV7-2	NA	TRBD2	TRBJ2-3	CASSTGLAGTDTQYF	TGTGCCAGCAGCACGGGACTAGCAGGCACAGATACGCAGTATTTT
TRBV30	NA	NA	TRBJ2-7	CALRDNLKGYEQYF	TGTGCCCTCCGTGACAACCTGAAGGGGTACGAGCAGTACTTC
TRBV30	NA	NA	TRBJ2-2	CAWSPDSNTGELFF	TGTGCCTGGAGTCCTGACTCCAACACCGGGGAGCTGTTTTTT
TRBV7-2	NA	TRBD1	TRBJ2-5	CASSLALGTGRETQYF	TGTGCCAGCAGCTTAGCCCTCGGGACAGGGCGGGAGACCCAGTACTTC
TRBV29-1	few	NA	TRBJ2-4	CSVEDRGPSSF	TGCAGCGTTGAAGACAGGGGCCCCTCCAGCTTC
TRBV15	few	NA	TRBJ1-1	CATSRGGQGRIEAFF	TGTGCCACCAGCAGAGGAGGCCAGGGAAGGATTGAAGCTTTCTTT
TRBV4-3	NA	NA	TRBJ2-3	CASSQDSLGVTQYF	TGCGCCAGCAGCCAAGATAGTTTGGGGGTTACGCAGTATTTT
TRBV30	NA	NA	TRBJ2-5	CAWSPPWGGETQYF	TGTGCCTGGAGTCCCCCTTGGGGTGGAGAGACCCAGTACTTC
TRBV7-8	NA	NA	TRBJ1-4	CASSSTLDEKLFF	TGTGCCAGCAGCTCCACGCTGGATGAAAAACTGTTTTTT
TRBV29-1	once	NA	TRBJ1-1	CSVCLGMNTEAFF	TGCAGCGTTTGCCTGGGGATGAACACTGAAGCTTTCTTT
TRBV6-6	NA	NA	TRBJ2-1	CASSRPYNEQFF	TGTGCCAGCAGCCGCCCTTACAATGAGCAGTTCTTC
TRBV5-6	NA	NA	TRBJ2-3	CASSLGGTSTDTQYF	TGTGCCAGCAGCTTGGGCGGTACTAGCACAGATACGCAGTATTTT
TRBV7-2	few	NA	TRBJ1-2	CASSLKAGDYGYTF	TGTGCCAGCAGCTTGAAAGCCGGCGACTATGGCTACACCTTC